This T cell receptor (beta chain) was retrieved from a study of blood T cell repertoires in COVID-19. This table comes from immunoSEQ multiplex PCR, and its TCRdb copy is limited to in-frame clones, with some not included. This table holds 35,000 to 50,000 clones, 69% found once. The V and J ends lost 6 bases and 5 bases respectively, with 8 bases between them. This CDR3 contains 12 residues. The chain uses TRBV12-3 or TRBV12-4 and TRBJ2-1, with D tentatively TRBD1 (5 bases). This sequence was found in a man of 80 years or more with acute or convalescent COVID-19. The sequencing sample was made of peripheral blood. The CDR3: CASSDSHNEQFF. CDR3 DNA sequence: TGTGCCAGCAGCGACAGTCACAATGAGCAGTTCTTC.